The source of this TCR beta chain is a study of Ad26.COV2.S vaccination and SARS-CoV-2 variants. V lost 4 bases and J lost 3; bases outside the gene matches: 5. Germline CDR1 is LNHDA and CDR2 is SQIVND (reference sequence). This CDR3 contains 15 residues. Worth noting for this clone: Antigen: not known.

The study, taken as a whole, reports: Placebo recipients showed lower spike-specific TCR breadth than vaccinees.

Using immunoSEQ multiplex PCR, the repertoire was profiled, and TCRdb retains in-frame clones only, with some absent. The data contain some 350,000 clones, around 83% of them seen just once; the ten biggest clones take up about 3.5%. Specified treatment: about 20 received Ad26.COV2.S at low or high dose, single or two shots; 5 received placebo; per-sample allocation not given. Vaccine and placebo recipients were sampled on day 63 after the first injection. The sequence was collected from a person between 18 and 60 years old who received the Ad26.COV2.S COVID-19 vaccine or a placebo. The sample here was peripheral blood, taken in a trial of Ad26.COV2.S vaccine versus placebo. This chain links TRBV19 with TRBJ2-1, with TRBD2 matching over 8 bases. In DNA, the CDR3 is TGTGCCAGTAGTAGCGGGGGGCATCGCTACAATGAGCAGTTCTTC. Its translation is CASSSGGHRYNEQFF.